Following are 12 T cell receptor beta chains from one sample sequenced in a study of identical twins. TCRdb itself ran the 5' RACE reads through MiXCR, one entry per CDR3 protein. The sample includes about 240,000 distinct CDR3 sequences, 7% to 8.5% seen only once; the top ten take under 6%. These data are also associated with another study on yellow fever vaccine responses in identical twins.

Sequences were obtained from CD8+ T cells sorted from blood. The receptors were sampled from a woman aged 18 to 35 in good health.

This clonotype was detected ten times or more. This rearrangement joins TRBV6-5 to TRBJ2-3, with D possibly matching TRBD1 (6 bases). This CDR3 is 15 amino acids long. V was pared by 0 bases and J by 1 base, with 8 bases between. Germline-derived CDR1 and CDR2 are MNHEY and SVGAGI. For the CDR3, the DNA is TGTGCCAGCAGTTACTCTCCAGGGGGCACAGATACGCAGTATTTT. Translating gives CASSYSPGGTDTQYF.

This clonotype was counted at least ten times. This chain connects TRBV4-1 to TRBJ2-5; 8 positions agree with TRBD1. The ends lost 4 bases at V and 1 base at J; junction bases unmatched: 2. Germline V gene lookup returns CDR1 MGHRA and CDR2 YSYEKL. The CDR3 runs 14 residues. The CDR3 coding sequence is TGCGCCAGCAGCCTAGGACAGGGCCAAGAGACCCAGTACTTC. It yields the protein CASSLGQGQETQYF.

This clonotype showed up many times. The rearrangement uses TRBV6-5 and TRBJ2-3; D is undetermined. Trimming removed 0 bases from V and 5 bases from J, with 18 bases in between. CDR1 is MNHEY, CDR2 SVGAGI, per germline. The CDR3 loop spans 17 amino acids. DNA of the CDR3: TGTGCCAGCAGTTACTCGTCTTACCCGCCCAGAGGAGATACGCAGTATTTT. It encodes CASSYSSYPPRGDTQYF.

V is TRBV29-1 and J is TRBJ1-2, with D possibly TRBD1 on 5 matching bases. The germline V and J ends were trimmed by 0 bases and 0 bases, with 11 bases remaining between them. Germline assignment: CDR1 SQVTM and CDR2 ANQGSEA. The CDR3 is 15 residues long. The CDR3 is CSVEDERGANYGYTF. DNA for the CDR3: TGCAGCGTTGAAGATGAGAGGGGAGCTAACTATGGCTACACCTTC.

This clonotype was counted between two and nine times. This chain uses TRBV25-1 with TRBJ2-5; D gene unclear. Deletions cut 2 bases from V and 2 bases from J, with 6 bases between. The CDR3 is 13 amino acids. Per germline, CDR1 MGHDK and CDR2 SYGVNS. This CDR3 is CASSEMEQETQYF. CDR3 in DNA: TGTGCCAGCAGTGAAATGGAGCAAGAGACCCAGTACTTC.

This chain uses TRBV12-3 or TRBV12-4 with TRBJ1-5; D is ambiguous. Trimming stripped 3 bases from V and 1 base from J, with 7 bases between. This CDR3 comprises 14 residues. The CDR3 DNA sequence: TGTGCCAGCAGTTTTTGGCCGAGCAATCAGCCCCAGCATTTT. Its translation: CASSFWPSNQPQHF.

The V gene is TRBV21-1, the J gene TRBJ2-1. TRBV21-1 is assigned pseudogene status. The CDR3 totals 13 residues. CDR3 bases: TGTGCCAGCAGCAAAGTCAGCAACGATGAGCAGTTCTTC. It is translated as CASSKVSNDEQFF.

The chain uses TRBV7-9 and TRBJ2-1; unclear D gene. This CDR3 region has 14 residues. Trimming removed 8 bases at V and 8 bases at J, with 19 bases between. Per germline, CDR1 SEHNR and CDR2 FQNEAQ (reference sequence). CDR3: CASWPGNRQDEQFF. The CDR3 DNA reads TGTGCCAGCTGGCCGGGCAATAGGCAAGATGAGCAGTTCTTC.

This clonotype has just a few counts. The J gene is TRBJ2-1, the V gene TRBV3-1; TRBD1 aligns across 12 bases. The germline V gene has CDR1 LGHDT and CDR2 YNNKEL (reference sequence). CDR3 length: 16 residues. V lost 2 bases and J lost 4; bases outside the gene matches: 3. CDR3 sequence reads: CASSQRDRGQYNEQFF. Written as DNA, the CDR3 is TGTGCCAGCAGCCAAAGGGACAGGGGGCAGTACAATGAGCAGTTCTTC.

There are many counts of this clonotype. The chain combines TRBV10-3 with TRBJ1-2; D is perhaps TRBD1 (6 bases). Trimming took 10 bases from V and 8 from J, leaving 20 bases between them. This CDR3 spans 13 amino acids. Germline values: CDR1 ENHRY, CDR2 SYGVKD. CDR3 sequence reads: CATDRTSGDGYTF. The CDR3 region has the DNA TGTGCCACCGACCGAACGTCAGGGGACGGCTACACCTTC.

This clonotype occurred a few times. The chain joins TRBV28 to TRBJ2-7; 9 bases align to TRBD2. V was pared by 6 bases and J by 0 bases, with 6 bases of the junction left unmatched. The germline V gene has CDR1 MDHEN and CDR2 SYDVKM. The CDR3 covers 15 residues. The CDR3: CASSAAGGSSYEQYF. In nucleotides, the CDR3 is TGTGCCAGCAGCGCAGCGGGAGGATCCTCCTACGAGCAGTACTTC.

This clonotype has at least ten counts. J is TRBJ2-1 and V is TRBV29-1, with D perhaps TRBD1 or TRBD2 (5 bases each). This CDR3 contains 16 residues. Germline assignment: CDR1 SQVTM and CDR2 ANQGSEA. V lost 0 bases and J 4 bases, leaving 16 bases between the germline ends. The CDR3 coding sequence is TGCAGCGTTGAAGATCCCGGCTGGGGGTCTTACAATGAGCAGTTCTTC. Its translation: CSVEDPGWGSYNEQFF.